These 20 T cell receptor beta chains were all obtained from the same sample, sequenced in a study of blood T cells in healthy people across ages. The use of a sample-barcoded 5' primer and a J-beta primer mix characterized a second PCR of about 7 to 12 cycles. From the 5' RACE reads, TCRdb called clonotypes with MiXCR, one entry per CDR3 protein. The table has more than 900,000 distinct CDR3 sequences, about 27% seen once. These sequences were also reported in another study, on T cells of mothers and their children.

Sample: blood. These TCRs come from a middle-aged woman in good health.

To note about this clonotype: One end of the junction fails to match germline, which may point to a read error. The chain employs TRBV5-1 and TRBJ2-5; 11 nucleotides line up with TRBD2. CDR3 length equals 16 residues. The germline gives CDR1 SGHRS, CDR2 YFSETQ. Here the CDR3 DNA reads TGCGCCAGCAGAAGGGGGCCTAGCGGGGGGAAAGAGACCCAGGACTTC. The encoded protein is CASRRGPSGGKETQDF.

This clonotype came up a few times. The chain uses TRBV28 and TRBJ2-7, with D tentatively TRBD1 (5 bases). Germline CDR1 and CDR2: MDHEN and SYDVKM. This CDR3 has 12 amino acids. Trimming removed 7 bases from V and 6 bases from J, with 13 bases in between. The CDR3 here is CASNTAGFEQYF. CDR3 nucleotides: TGTGCCAGCAACACGGCAGGGTTCGAGCAGTACTTC.

This clonotype was seen at least ten times. The chain combines TRBV7-2 with TRBJ1-5; 9 bases agree with TRBD1. Germline CDR1 is SGHTA and CDR2 is FQGNSA. CDR3 length equals 15 residues. Trimming cost V 4 bases and J 4 bases; bases outside gene matches: 5. CDR3 sequence reads: CASSSDRGWNQPQHF. In nucleotides, the CDR3 is TGTGCCAGCAGCTCAGACAGGGGGTGGAATCAGCCCCAGCATTTT.

Worth noting for this clonotype: Since a much larger clone is just one base distant, this may be a read error. The chain is built from TRBV12-3 or TRBV12-4 and TRBJ1-2, with no clear D. The CDR3 has 12 residues. The CDR3 sequence: CASTASHYDYTF. CDR3 bases: TGTGCCAGCACAGCATCTCACTATGACTACACCTTC.

This clonotype has at least ten counts. The rearrangement links TRBV5-5 to TRBJ2-5; unclear D gene. This CDR3 has 15 residues. CDR1 is SGHKS, CDR2 YYEKEE, per germline (reference sequence). V was shortened by 6 bases and J by 2 bases, with 17 bases between the two germline ends. The chain's CDR3 is CASISPNRAQETQYF. CDR3 DNA sequence: TGTGCCAGCATTTCTCCGAACAGAGCTCAAGAGACCCAGTACTTC.

This chain connects TRBV29-1 to TRBJ2-5; TRBD1 agrees at 8 bases. TRBJ2-7 explains the end of the DNA better; the J call may be wrong. The CDR3 loop spans 12 amino acids. CDR1 and CDR2 (germline): SQVTM, ANQGSEA. CDR3 nucleotide sequence: TGCAGCGTTGGACAGGGGAGCCGCGAGCAGTACTTC. This codes for CSVGQGSREQYF.

This rearrangement joins TRBV12-3 or TRBV12-4 to TRBJ1-5, with D unclear. Trimming took 11 bases from V and 0 from J, leaving 14 bases between them. CDR3 size: 14 residues. Written as DNA, the CDR3 is TGTGCCGGCTCGCACCATTCTAGCAATCAGCCCCAGCATTTT. Its translation is CAGSHHSSNQPQHF.

About this clonotype itself: Relative to the germline gene, one junction end is altered; a read error may explain this. The rearrangement uses TRBV5-1 and TRBJ1-4; D call uncertain. This CDR3 is built from 14 residues. The V gene's germline CDR1 is SGHRS and CDR2 YFSETQ. The CDR3 DNA reads TGCGCCAGCAGCTTGGACAGTGGGGATGAAAAACGGTTTTTT. It yields the protein CASSLDSGDEKRFF.

This clonotype appeared many times. Here the CDR3 reads CSATPTSGGAGEQFF. CDR3 in DNA: TGCAGTGCTACCCCGACTAGCGGGGGGGCCGGTGAGCAGTTCTTC. This chain links TRBV20-1 with TRBJ2-1; TRBD2 aligns across 14 bases. V lost 4 bases to trimming and J lost 9 bases; unmatched junction nucleotides: 8. This CDR3 has 15 amino acids. CDR1 is DFQATT, CDR2 SNEGSKA, per germline (reference sequence).

The chain is built from TRBV5-1 and TRBJ2-3; D is unclear. CDR3 length equals 16 residues. Trimming removed 0 bases at V and 1 base at J, with 12 bases between. Germline loops: CDR1 SGHRS, CDR2 YFSETQ. CDR3 region: CASSLDSAAGTDTQYF. In nucleotides, the CDR3 is TGCGCCAGCAGCTTGGATTCGGCGGCGGGCACAGATACGCAGTATTTT.

This clonotype appeared a few times. In DNA form, the CDR3 reads TGTGCCAGCAGTTACTCGATCTATCGAGTTGGGAACACTGAAGCTTTCTTT. Translated, it gives CASSYSIYRVGNTEAFF. The chain recombines TRBV6-5 with TRBJ1-1; D uncertain. This CDR3 is 17 amino acids long. CDR1 and CDR2 (germline): MNHEY, SVGAGI. Between the trimmed V and J ends, which lost 0 bases and 1 base, there was a span of 15 bases.

The chain links TRBV4-1 to TRBJ2-7; D possibly corresponds to TRBD2 (5 bases). The CDR3 has 17 amino acids. Germline CDR1 MGHRA, CDR2 YSYEKL. V lost 1 base to trimming and J lost 0 bases, with 16 bases between them. CDR3 in DNA: TGCGCCAGCAGCCAAGGGGAGTGGGCGGGCAGCTCCTACGAGCAGTACTTC. Its translation: CASSQGEWAGSSYEQYF.

The V call is TRBV28, the J call TRBJ1-2, with 9 bases aligning to TRBD1. The CDR3 loop spans 16 amino acids. In germline, CDR1 is MDHEN, CDR2 SYDVKM. V trimming: 3 bases; J trimming: 4 bases; junction bases outside the gene matches: 9. The CDR3 loop is CASSLGLGQGIYGYTF. CDR3 DNA sequence: TGTGCCAGCAGTTTGGGTCTAGGACAGGGGATCTATGGCTACACCTTC.

There are many counts of this clonotype. The chain is built from TRBV4-2 and TRBJ1-1; TRBD1 might be the D (6 bases). Germline V gene data show CDR1 as LGHNA and CDR2 as YNFKEQ. CDR3 length: 17 amino acids. With 1 base removed from V and 0 bases from J, the gap between germline ends came to 15 bases. The CDR3 loop reads CASSQGTGIFMNTEAFF. CDR3 bases: TGTGCCAGCAGCCAAGGCACAGGGATCTTCATGAACACTGAAGCTTTCTTT.

The chain recombines TRBV20-1 with TRBJ2-5; no definite D call. This CDR3 is built from 11 residues. Trimming took off 7 bases at V and 3 bases at J, with 9 bases between the two ends. Per germline, CDR1 DFQATT and CDR2 SNEGSKA (reference sequence). Here the CDR3 reads CSEKVEETQYF. The CDR3 region has the DNA TGCAGTGAGAAGGTGGAAGAGACCCAGTACTTC.

Of note for this clonotype: This may stem from a read error, because a much larger clone lies one nucleotide away. The chain combines TRBV20-1 with TRBJ2-1; D unclear. The end of the DNA aligns better with TRBJ2-7, so the J call may be wrong. Germline-derived CDR1 and CDR2 are DFQATT and SNEGSKA (reference sequence). The CDR3 loop spans 14 amino acids. The CDR3 is CSAKTVFNPNEQYF. In nucleotides, the CDR3 is TGCAGTGCCAAAACAGTTTTCAACCCCAATGAGCAGTACTTC.

This chain joins TRBV2 and TRBJ2-3; 13 bases are shared with TRBD2. From germline, CDR1 is SNHLY and CDR2 FYNNEI. With 6 bases clipped from V and 8 bases from J, the junction kept 2 bases outside the gene matches. The CDR3 loop spans 13 amino acids. This CDR3 reads CASRGLAGTTQYF. CDR3 DNA sequence: TGTGCCAGCAGGGGACTAGCGGGGACTACGCAGTATTTT.

This chain uses TRBV7-9 with TRBJ2-1; no clear D. Trimming took 5 bases from V and 8 from J, leaving 16 bases between them. The CDR3 contains 14 residues. The germline gives CDR1 SEHNR, CDR2 FQNEAQ (reference sequence). The CDR3: CASSPSHLRHEQFF. In DNA, the CDR3 is TGTGCCAGCAGCCCATCCCACCTAAGGCATGAGCAGTTCTTC.

About this clonotype: It may be a read error: a sequence one base away is much more abundant. For the CDR3, the DNA is TGCGCCAGCAGCCAAGGCCCCGCGGGGGGGTCCTACGAGCAGCACTTC. It translates to CASSQGPAGGSYEQHF. The rearrangement links TRBV4-1 to TRBJ2-7; 9 bases align to TRBD2. Germline lookup yields CDR1 MGHRA and CDR2 YSYEKL. The CDR3 is 16 amino acids.

This clonotype was picked up a small number of times. V and J are TRBV5-1 and TRBJ1-4; no firm D call. The germline V gene has CDR1 SGHRS and CDR2 YFSETQ. There are 15 residues in the CDR3. V lost 5 bases and J lost 0, with 11 bases in between. The CDR3 DNA follows: TGCGCCAGCAGTCCCCGTGTTGCAACTAATGAAAAACTGTTTTTT. Amino acids: CASSPRVATNEKLFF.